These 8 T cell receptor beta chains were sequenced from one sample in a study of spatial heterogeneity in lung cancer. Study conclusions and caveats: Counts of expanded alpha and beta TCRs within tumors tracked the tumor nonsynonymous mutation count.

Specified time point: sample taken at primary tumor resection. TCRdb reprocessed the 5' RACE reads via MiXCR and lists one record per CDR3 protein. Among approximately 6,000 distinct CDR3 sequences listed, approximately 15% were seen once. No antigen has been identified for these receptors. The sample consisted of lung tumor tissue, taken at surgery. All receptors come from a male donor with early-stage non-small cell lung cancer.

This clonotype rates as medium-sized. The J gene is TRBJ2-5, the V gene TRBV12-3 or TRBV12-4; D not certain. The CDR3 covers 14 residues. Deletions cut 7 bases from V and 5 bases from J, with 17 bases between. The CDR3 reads CASNNGFRGETQYF. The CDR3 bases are TGTGCCAGCAATAACGGGTTCCGTGGGGAGACCCAGTACTTC.

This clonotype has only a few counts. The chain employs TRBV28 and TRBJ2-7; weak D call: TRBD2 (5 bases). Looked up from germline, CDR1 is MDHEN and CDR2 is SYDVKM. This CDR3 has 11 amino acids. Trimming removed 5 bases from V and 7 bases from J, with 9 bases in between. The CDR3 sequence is CASSRRREQYF. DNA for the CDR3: TGTGCCAGCAGTCGCAGGAGGGAGCAGTACTTC.

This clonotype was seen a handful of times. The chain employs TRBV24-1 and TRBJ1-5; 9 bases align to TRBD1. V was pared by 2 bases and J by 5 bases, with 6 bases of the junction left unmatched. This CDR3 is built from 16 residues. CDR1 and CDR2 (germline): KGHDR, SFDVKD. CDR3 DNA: TGTGCCACCAGTGATTCGGAACAGGGGGCTTATCAGCCCCAGCATTTT. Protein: CATSDSEQGAYQPQHF.

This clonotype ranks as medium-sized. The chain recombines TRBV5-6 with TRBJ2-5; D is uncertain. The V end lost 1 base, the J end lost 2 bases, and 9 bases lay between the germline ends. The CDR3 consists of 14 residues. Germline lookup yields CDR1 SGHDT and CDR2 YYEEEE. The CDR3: CASSLPSFQETQYF. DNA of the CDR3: TGTGCCAGCAGCTTGCCGTCCTTTCAAGAGACCCAGTACTTC. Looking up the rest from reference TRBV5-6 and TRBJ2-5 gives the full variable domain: DAGVTQSPTHLIKTRGQQVTLRCSPKSGHDTVSWYQQALGQGPQFIFQYYEEEERQRGNFPDRFSGHQFPNYSSELNVNALLLGDSALYLCASSLPSFQETQYFGPGTRLLVL.

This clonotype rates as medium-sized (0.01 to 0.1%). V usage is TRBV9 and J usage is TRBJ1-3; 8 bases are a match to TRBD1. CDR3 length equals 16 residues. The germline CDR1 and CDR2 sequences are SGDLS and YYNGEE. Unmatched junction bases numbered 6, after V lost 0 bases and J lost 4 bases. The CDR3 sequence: CASSVGGTGYGNTIYF. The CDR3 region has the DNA TGTGCCAGCAGCGTAGGGGGGACAGGATACGGAAACACCATATATTTT.

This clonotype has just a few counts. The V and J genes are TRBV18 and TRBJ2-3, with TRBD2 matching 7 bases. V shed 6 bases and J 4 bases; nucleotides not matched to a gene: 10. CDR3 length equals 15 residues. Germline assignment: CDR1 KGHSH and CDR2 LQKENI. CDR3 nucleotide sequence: TGTGCCAGCTCTCAACTCTCGGGGGGTGCAGATACGCAGTATTTT. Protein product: CASSQLSGGADTQYF.

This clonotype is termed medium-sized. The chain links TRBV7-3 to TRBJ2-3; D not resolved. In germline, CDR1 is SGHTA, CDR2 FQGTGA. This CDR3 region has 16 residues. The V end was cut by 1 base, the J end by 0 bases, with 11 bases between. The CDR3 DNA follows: TGTGCCAGCAGCTTAATAGCATCTTCTAGCACAGATACGCAGTATTTT. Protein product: CASSLIASSSTDTQYF. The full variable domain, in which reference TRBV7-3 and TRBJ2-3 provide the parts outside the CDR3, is GAGVSQTPSNKVTEKGKYVELRCDPISGHTALYWYRQSLGQGPEFLIYFQGTGAADDSGLPNDRFFAVRPEGSVSTLKIQRTERGDSAVYLCASSLIASSSTDTQYFGPGTRLTVL.

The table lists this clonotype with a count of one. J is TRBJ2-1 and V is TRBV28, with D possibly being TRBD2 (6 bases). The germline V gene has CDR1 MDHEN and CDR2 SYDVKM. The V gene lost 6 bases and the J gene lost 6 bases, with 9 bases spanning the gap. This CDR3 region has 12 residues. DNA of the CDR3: TGTGCCAGCAGGGGGGGACGCAATGAGCAGTTCTTC. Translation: CASRGGRNEQFF.